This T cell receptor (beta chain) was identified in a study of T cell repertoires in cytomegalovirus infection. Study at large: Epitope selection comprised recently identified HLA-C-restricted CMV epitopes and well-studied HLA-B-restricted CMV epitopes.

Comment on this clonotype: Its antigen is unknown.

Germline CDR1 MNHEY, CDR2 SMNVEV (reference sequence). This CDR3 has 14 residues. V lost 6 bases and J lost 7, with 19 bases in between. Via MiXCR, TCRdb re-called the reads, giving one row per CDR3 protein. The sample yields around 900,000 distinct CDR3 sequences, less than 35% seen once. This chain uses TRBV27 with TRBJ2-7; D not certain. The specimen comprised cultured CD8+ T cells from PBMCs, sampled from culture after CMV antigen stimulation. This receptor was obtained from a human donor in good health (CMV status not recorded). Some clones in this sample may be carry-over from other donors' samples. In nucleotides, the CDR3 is TGTGCCAGCAGCTTTACGACTCGTCCGGAAGAGCAGTACTTC. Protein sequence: CASSFTTRPEEQYF.